This entry is about one TCR beta chain. Its target is unknown. Every bit of the isolated RNA underwent reverse transcription, so sequencing read expressed TCRB transcripts. Here immunoSEQ multiplex PCR was the method, and the copy in TCRdb shows in-frame clones only, minus some. The sample has over 700,000 clones, about 17% seen once. This record comes from a study of beta chain features in type 1 diabetes. Stem cell-like memory, regulatory, central memory and naive CD4+ cells were sorted via CD45RO/CCR7/CD25/CD127/CD95/CD27. Every sorted population was more than 95% pure. Notes on the study in general: Naive, central memory and Treg TCRB repertoires seemed to resemble each other more closely in patients than they did in healthy donors.

The sequencing input was naive CD4+ T cells from blood. This TCR was recovered from a young woman in good health.

The CDR3 is CASSREYTDTQYF. The DNA of the CDR3 is TGCGCCAGCAGCCGGGAATACACAGATACGCAGTATTTT. The genes are TRBV5-1 and TRBJ2-3; tentatively, D is TRBD2 (5 bases). Trimming shortened V by 4 bases and J by 2 bases, and 8 bases separated the two germline ends. The V gene's germline CDR1 is SGHRS and CDR2 YFSETQ. The CDR3 covers 13 residues.